This entry concerns a single T cell receptor beta chain. Antigen unknown. The isolated RNA, all of it, was reverse transcribed, so expressed TCRB transcripts were what got sequenced. Only in-frame clones appear in the TCRdb table, and some are missing; sequencing was by immunoSEQ multiplex PCR. The profile shows 350,000 to 450,000 clones, over 9.5% of them singletons. The source of the sample is a study of beta chain features in type 1 diabetes. Study information: Examination of sorted cells across all samples involved around 110 million cells.

Study observations and caveats: Across all four CD4+ subsets, people with type 1 diabetes showed modestly shorter TCRB CDR3s. Overrepresentation of cells with high TCR expression could result from cDNA sequencing.

Deletions cut 8 bases from V and 3 bases from J, with 14 bases between. Germline V gene sequence: CDR1 MNHNY, CDR2 SVGAGI (reference sequence). The CDR3 has 13 amino acids. Central memory, naive, regulatory and stem cell-like memory CD4+ cells were sorted by CD45RO/CCR7/CD25/CD127/CD95/CD27. The rearrangement links TRBV6-6 to TRBJ2-7, with a tentative D call TRBD1 (5 bases). The sequencing sample was made of naive CD4+ T cells from blood. This sequence originates from a woman aged 18-29 years with type 1 diabetes. The CDR3, as DNA: TGTGCCAGCGGATCGGACATTCTCTACGAGCAGTACTTC. It translates to CASGSDILYEQYF.